Reported below is one TCR beta chain. Its antigen is not identified. Treatment reported: oral pan-JAK inhibitor, 5-10 mg twice daily. These data originate in a study of CD8+ T cells in alopecia areata. About the research overall: Tofacitinib therapy took 6 to 18 months; 6 months off drug came after. Using the percentage of affected scalp area, treated patients' severity was scored. Study-level points and caveats: Numerous expanded lesional clones remained in scalp and blood during tofacitinib. Tofacitinib produced a significant decrease in scalp clonality and in expanded CD8+ clones among the top 100.

Once RNA had been extracted, it was reverse transcribed into cDNA to act as the sequencing template. Sequencing used immunoSEQ multiplex PCR; TCRdb keeps in-frame clones, though not all of them. The sample has about 140,000 clones, 70% to 90% seen once; the top ten hold about 12%. Sequenced here: CD8+ T cells sorted from blood, sampled at week 4, from a patient treated with tofacitinib. This TCR came from a human donor with alopecia areata.

In nucleotides, the CDR3 is TGTGCCTGGAGTCCTACAGGGGTCACTGAAGCTTTCTTT. It specifies CAWSPTGVTEAFF. V is TRBV30 and J is TRBJ1-1, with 7 nucleotides matching TRBD1. The CDR3 has 13 amino acids. Unmatched junction bases numbered 4, after V lost 2 bases and J lost 4 bases. CDR1 is GTSNPN, CDR2 SVGIG, per germline (reference sequence).